The clone carrying this T cell receptor (beta chain) occurred many times. No antigen is known for it. The data were taken from a study of regulatory T cells in long-lasting Graves disease. General study points: Researchers examined only peripheral blood and not thyroid tissue. Patients with persistent Graves' had lower TCR diversity than newly diagnosed patients. Between persistent patients, a few thousand public clonotypes were shared, exceeding the roughly 1,000 shared between new patients.

Relying on iRepertoire HTBI primers and Arm-PCR of CDR3 regions, the team built TCR beta libraries. MiXCR was run by TCRdb on the multiplex PCR reads, yielding one entry per CDR3 protein. Among 430,000 or so distinct CDR3 sequences listed, approximately 22% were seen once. As to time point: persistent/refractory GD, antithyroid drugs over 5 years with positive TRAb. The TCR library used RNA extracted from PBMCs. The patients were enrolled through endocrinology in Xi'an, China. The CDR3 sequence is 15 residues long. CDR1 and CDR2 (germline): MDHEN, SYDVKM. The ends were cut back, 7 bases at V and 4 bases at J, with 19 bases in the middle.

The material sequenced was peripheral blood mononuclear cells (PBMCs), taken when the disease was refractory, from a patient treated with antithyroid drugs. This chain joins TRBV28 and TRBJ1-2, with a possible D match to TRBD1 (6 bases). This TCR derives from a female donor with Graves disease. The CDR3 region has the DNA TGTGCCAGCACCATCTGGGGTGACAGGCCCTATGGCTACACCTTC. Protein product: CASTIWGDRPYGYTF.